The 3 T cell receptor beta chains below come from one sample, sequenced in a study of T cells in Graves' hyperthyroidism and ophthalmopathy. There were TCR beta CDR3 regions amplified from RNA transcripts. A first-round RT-PCR of the TCR CDR3 used the HTBI primer set. TCRdb independently ran MiXCR on the multiplex PCR reads; one entry per CDR3 protein. The sample comprises about 520,000 distinct CDR3 sequences, around 22% of which are singletons, and about 11% rests with the top ten. Specimen: blood. Receptors originate from a woman in her 30s with Graves' ophthalmopathy.

This clonotype has more than one count but fewer than ten. A read error is possible here, since a much larger clone lies one base away. The gene calls are TRBV24-1 and TRBJ2-3, with D maybe TRBD2 (6 bases). Germline values: CDR1 KGHDR, CDR2 SFDVKD. There are 13 residues in the CDR3. The CDR3 region has the DNA TGTGTCACCAAGAGCGGGTACACAGATACGCAGTATTTT. This encodes CVTKSGYTDTQYF.

This clonotype was observed a few times. The V gene is TRBV7-9, the J gene TRBJ2-7; 9 bases fit TRBD1. V was pared by 4 bases and J by 2 bases, with 6 bases of the junction left unmatched. This CDR3 has 15 amino acids. Germline lookup yields CDR1 SEHNR and CDR2 FQNEAQ (reference sequence). CDR3 sequence reads: CASSSRDRAPYEQYF. For the CDR3, the DNA is TGTGCCAGCAGCTCCCGGGACAGGGCACCCTACGAGCAGTACTTC.

The table lists this clonotype with many counts. The chain couples TRBV6-5 to TRBJ2-7; no reliable D call. V lost 2 bases and J 4 bases, leaving 9 bases between the germline ends. This CDR3 comprises 13 residues. Germline V gene lookup returns CDR1 MNHEY and CDR2 SVGAGI. CDR3 loop: CASSYALWYEQYF. The CDR3 DNA reads as TGTGCCAGCAGTTACGCTTTGTGGTACGAGCAGTACTTC.